The rows below give T cell receptor beta chains drawn from one sample of a study of blood T cell repertoires in COVID-19. Repertoires were generated with immunoSEQ multiplex PCR, while TCRdb's copy carries only in-frame clones and drops some. The sample consists of 250,000 to 300,000 clones, just over 85% of them appearing once. Sequenced sample: peripheral blood. Receptors originate from a young woman with active or convalescent COVID-19. CDR3s include the opening cysteine and the closing phenylalanine or tryptophan. The order of the fields is D gene, clone size, V gene, J gene, CDR3 protein, CDR3 DNA. D genes are given only for firm matches. Clone size is given for some rows only: seen once, a few or many times, or a class if the clone is expanded.

.,.,TRBV28,TRBJ1-6,CASSGQRYSPLHF,TGTGCCAGCAGCGGACAGCGGTATTCACCCCTCCACTTT
.,.,TRBV11-1,TRBJ1-1,CASSLSTGNTEAFF,TGTGCCAGCAGCCTATCTACGGGAAACACTGAAGCTTTCTTT
.,.,TRBV7-2,TRBJ1-1,CASSFTGKDTEAFF,TGTGCCAGCAGCTTTACAGGGAAAGACACTGAAGCTTTCTTT
TRBD2,.,TRBV9,TRBJ2-3,CASSVGSSGEGTQYF,TGTGCCAGCAGCGTAGGGTCTAGCGGGGAGGGAACGCAGTATTTT
.,.,TRBV9,TRBJ1-1,CASSVEFEGDTEAFF,TGTGCCAGCAGCGTAGAGTTCGAGGGGGACACTGAAGCTTTCTTT
.,.,TRBV12-3/TRBV12-4,TRBJ2-7,CASSLAHAYEQYF,TGTGCCAGCAGTTTAGCTCATGCCTACGAGCAGTACTTC
.,.,TRBV6-1,TRBJ1-2,CASSEGQARGVMGGYTF,TGTGCCAGCAGTGAAGGGCAGGCCCGGGGGGTTATGGGAGGCTACACCTTC
TRBD1,.,TRBV7-9,TRBJ2-7,CASSFTPSGQGSYEQYF,TGTGCCAGCAGCTTTACCCCGTCTGGACAGGGTTCCTACGAGCAGTACTTC
.,.,TRBV7-2,TRBJ1-2,CASSLEPAPGFPF,TGTGCCAGCAGCTTAGAGCCTGCCCCCGGTTTCCCCTTC
.,once,TRBV5-1,TRBJ1-2,CASSLDWGASYGYTF,TGCGCCAGCAGCTTGGATTGGGGCGCGAGCTATGGCTACACCTTC
.,.,TRBV10-3,TRBJ2-1,CAISGQDRFNEQFF,TGTGCCATCAGTGGGCAAGACAGATTTAATGAGCAGTTCTTC
.,.,TRBV7-2,TRBJ1-2,CASSLVSGYTF,TGTGCCAGCAGCTTAGTTAGCGGCTACACCTTC
.,.,TRBV3-1/TRBV3-2,TRBJ1-6,CASSQLSQSPLHF,TGTGCCAGCAGCCAACTCTCCCAGTCACCCCTCCACTTT
.,.,TRBV30,TRBJ1-3,CAWSPGTPVPGNTIYF,TGTGCCTGGAGTCCCGGGACACCGGTTCCTGGAAACACCATATATTTT
TRBD1,once,TRBV18,TRBJ2-1,CASSPGTGVRNEQFF,TGTGCCAGCTCACCCGGGACAGGGGTTCGGAATGAGCAGTTCTTC
TRBD2,.,TRBV6-2/TRBV6-3,TRBJ2-3,CASSIAGDTDTQYF,TGTGCCAGCAGTATAGCGGGGGACACAGATACGCAGTATTTT
TRBD2,once,TRBV6-6,TRBJ2-7,CASSQTSGAYEQYF,TGTGCCAGCAGTCAGACTAGCGGGGCCTACGAGCAGTACTTC
.,.,TRBV6-5,TRBJ2-7,CASSRLADYEQYF,TGTGCCAGCAGTCGCTTGGCAGACTACGAGCAGTACTTC
TRBD1,.,TRBV7-9,TRBJ1-2,CASSSNLRGQDGYTF,TGTGCCAGCAGTTCTAACCTCAGGGGGCAGGATGGCTACACCTTC
TRBD1,.,TRBV28,TRBJ2-5,CASSPVDRQETQYF,TGTGCCAGCAGTCCCGTGGACAGGCAAGAGACCCAGTACTTC
TRBD2,.,TRBV29-1,TRBJ2-3,CSGAGGSTDTQYF,TGCAGCGGGGCGGGGGGTAGCACAGATACGCAGTATTTT
.,.,TRBV5-1,TRBJ1-1,CASSFQMNTEAFF,TGCGCCAGCAGCTTTCAAATGAACACTGAAGCTTTCTTT
.,.,TRBV5-1,TRBJ1-4,CASSLTQDNEKLFF,TGCGCCAGCAGCTTGACCCAGGATAATGAAAAACTGTTTTTT
.,.,TRBV12-3/TRBV12-4,TRBJ1-3,CASGDSSGNTIYF,TGTGCCAGCGGCGACAGCTCTGGAAACACCATATATTTT
TRBD1,.,TRBV27,TRBJ2-2,CANQNWTGFVAGELFF,TGTGCCAATCAGAACTGGACAGGGTTCGTGGCCGGGGAGCTGTTTTTT
TRBD2,.,TRBV18,TRBJ2-1,CASSPGGPRVEQFF,TGTGCCAGCTCACCGGGAGGGCCAAGGGTAGAGCAGTTCTTC
TRBD2,.,TRBV6-2/TRBV6-3,TRBJ2-3,CASSPSDAGVRTDTQYF,TGTGCCAGCAGTCCCAGTGACGCGGGGGTAAGAACAGATACGCAGTATTTT
.,.,TRBV7-9,TRBJ1-1,CASTGGAGTEAFF,TGTGCCAGCACCGGGGGGGCCGGGACTGAAGCTTTCTTT
.,.,TRBV7-9,TRBJ1-1,CASSPLLRGTEAFF,TGTGCCAGCTCCCCGCTGCTGAGAGGCACTGAAGCTTTCTTT
TRBD2,.,TRBV5-1,TRBJ2-1,CASSSGLAVYNEQFF,TGCGCCAGCAGCTCGGGACTAGCAGTCTACAATGAGCAGTTCTTC
TRBD1,once,TRBV9,TRBJ1-2,CASSVGQGEFYGYTF,TGTGCCAGCAGCGTAGGACAGGGGGAATTCTATGGCTACACCTTC
.,.,TRBV29-1,TRBJ1-2,CSGSGTHGYTF,TGCAGCGGTTCCGGGACACATGGCTACACCTTC
TRBD1,.,TRBV15,TRBJ2-5,CATSRPGQGGETQYF,TGTGCCACCAGCAGACCTGGACAGGGGGGAGAGACCCAGTACTTC
.,.,TRBV6-5,TRBJ2-7,CASRATETYEQYF,TGTGCCAGCAGGGCCACAGAAACCTACGAGCAGTACTTC
.,.,TRBV6-1,TRBJ1-1,CASSEPGGVTEAFF,TGTGCCAGCAGTGAACCGGGAGGGGTCACTGAAGCTTTCTTT
.,.,TRBV5-4,TRBJ2-2,CASSTTQANTGELFF,TGTGCCAGCAGCACCACTCAGGCGAACACCGGGGAGCTGTTTTTT
.,.,TRBV5-4,TRBJ2-1,CASSLEAGEQFF,TGTGCCAGCAGCTTGGAGGCAGGTGAGCAGTTCTTC
.,.,TRBV6-6,TRBJ1-1,CASKRDTEAFF,TGTGCCAGCAAGCGGGACACTGAAGCTTTCTTT
TRBD2,once,TRBV11-3,TRBJ2-3,CASSPSAGGLDTQYF,TGTGCCAGCAGCCCCTCTGCGGGGGGTCTAGATACGCAGTATTTT
TRBD1,.,TRBV6-5,TRBJ2-7,CAAGGYPAYEQYF,TGTGCCGCAGGGGGATATCCAGCCTACGAGCAGTACTTC
.,.,TRBV29-1,TRBJ1-1,CSVALDMVEAFF,TGCAGCGTCGCACTGGACATGGTTGAAGCTTTCTTT